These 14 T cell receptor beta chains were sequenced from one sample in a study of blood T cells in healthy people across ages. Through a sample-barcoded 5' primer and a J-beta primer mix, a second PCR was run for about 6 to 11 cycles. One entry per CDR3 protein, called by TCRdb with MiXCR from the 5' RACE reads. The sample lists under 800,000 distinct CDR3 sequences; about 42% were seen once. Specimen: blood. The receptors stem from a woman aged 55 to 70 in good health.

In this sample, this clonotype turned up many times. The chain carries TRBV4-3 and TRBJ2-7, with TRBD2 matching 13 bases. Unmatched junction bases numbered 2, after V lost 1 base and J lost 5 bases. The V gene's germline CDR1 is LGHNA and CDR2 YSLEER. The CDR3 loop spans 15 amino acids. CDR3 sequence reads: CASSQVLAGGHEQYF. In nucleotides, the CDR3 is TGCGCCAGCAGCCAAGTACTAGCGGGAGGGCACGAGCAGTACTTC.

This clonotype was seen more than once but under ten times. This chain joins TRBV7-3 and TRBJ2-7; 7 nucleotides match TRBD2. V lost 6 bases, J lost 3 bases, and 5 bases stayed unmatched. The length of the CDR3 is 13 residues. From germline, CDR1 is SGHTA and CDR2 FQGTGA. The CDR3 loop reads CASSRDYGYEQYF. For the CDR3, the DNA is TGTGCCAGCAGTCGGGACTATGGCTACGAGCAGTACTTC.

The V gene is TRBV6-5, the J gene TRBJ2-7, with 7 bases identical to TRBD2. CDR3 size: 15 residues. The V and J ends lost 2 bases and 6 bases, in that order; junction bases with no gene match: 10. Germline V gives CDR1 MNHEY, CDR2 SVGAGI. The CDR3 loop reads CASSYGMAGDREQYF. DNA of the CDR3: TGTGCCAGCAGTTACGGTATGGCGGGAGATCGCGAGCAGTACTTC.

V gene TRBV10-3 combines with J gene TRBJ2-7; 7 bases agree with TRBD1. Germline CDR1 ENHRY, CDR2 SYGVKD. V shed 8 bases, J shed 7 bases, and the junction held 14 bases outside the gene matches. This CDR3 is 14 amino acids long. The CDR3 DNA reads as TGTGCCATCCAGCACGGGACAGTATACAATGAGCAGTACTTC. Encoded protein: CAIQHGTVYNEQYF.

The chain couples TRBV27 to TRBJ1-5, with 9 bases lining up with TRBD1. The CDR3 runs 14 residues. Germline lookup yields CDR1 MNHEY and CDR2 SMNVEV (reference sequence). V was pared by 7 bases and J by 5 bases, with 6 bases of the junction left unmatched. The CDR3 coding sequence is TGTGCCAGCATGGAGACAGGGGGATATCAGCCCCAGCATTTT. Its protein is CASMETGGYQPQHF.

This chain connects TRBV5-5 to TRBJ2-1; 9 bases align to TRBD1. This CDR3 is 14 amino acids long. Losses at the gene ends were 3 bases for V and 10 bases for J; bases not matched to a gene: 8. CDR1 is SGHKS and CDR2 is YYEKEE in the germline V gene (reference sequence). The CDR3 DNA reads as TGTGCCAGCAGCTCGGGACAGGGTGCCTACGAGCAGTTCTTC. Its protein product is CASSSGQGAYEQFF. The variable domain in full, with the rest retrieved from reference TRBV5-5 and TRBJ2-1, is DAGVTQSPTHLIKTRGQQVTLRCSPISGHKSVSWYQQVLGQGPQFIFQYYEKEERGRGNFPDRFSARQFPNYSSELNVNALLLGDSALYLCASSSGQGAYEQFFGPGTRLTVL.

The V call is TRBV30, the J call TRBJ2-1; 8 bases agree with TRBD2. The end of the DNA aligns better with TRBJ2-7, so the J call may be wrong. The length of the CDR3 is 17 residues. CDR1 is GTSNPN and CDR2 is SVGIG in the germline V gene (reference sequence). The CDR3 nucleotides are TGTGCCTGGAGTTGCGCTCCGGGGGGGGGCTCCTACAATGAGCAGTACTTC. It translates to CAWSCAPGGGSYNEQYF.

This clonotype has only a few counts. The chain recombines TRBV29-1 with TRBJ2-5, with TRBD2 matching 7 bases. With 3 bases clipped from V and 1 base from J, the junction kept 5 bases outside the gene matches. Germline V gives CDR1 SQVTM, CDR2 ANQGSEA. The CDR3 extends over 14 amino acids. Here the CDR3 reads CSVDGGSGQETQYF. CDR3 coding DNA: TGCAGCGTTGACGGCGGGAGCGGCCAAGAGACCCAGTACTTC.

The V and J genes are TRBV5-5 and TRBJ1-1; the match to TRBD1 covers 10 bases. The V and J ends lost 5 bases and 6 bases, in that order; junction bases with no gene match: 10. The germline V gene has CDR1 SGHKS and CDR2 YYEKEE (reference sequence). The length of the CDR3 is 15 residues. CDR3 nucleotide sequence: TGTGCCAGCAGTGACCGGGACAGGGGCATGGCTGAAGCTTTCTTT. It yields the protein CASSDRDRGMAEAFF.

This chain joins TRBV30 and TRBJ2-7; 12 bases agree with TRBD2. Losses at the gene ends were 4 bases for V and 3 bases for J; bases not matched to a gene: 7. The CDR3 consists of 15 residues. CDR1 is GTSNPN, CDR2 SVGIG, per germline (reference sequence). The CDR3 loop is CAWTSGRAVDYEQYF. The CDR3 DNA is TGTGCCTGGACTAGCGGGAGGGCCGTGGACTACGAGCAGTACTTC.

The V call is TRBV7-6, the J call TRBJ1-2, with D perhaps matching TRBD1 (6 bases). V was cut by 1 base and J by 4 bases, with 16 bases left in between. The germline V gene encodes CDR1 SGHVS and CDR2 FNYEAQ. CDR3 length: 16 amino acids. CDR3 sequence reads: CASSLESAGAFYGYTF. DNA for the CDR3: TGTGCCAGCAGCTTAGAGTCGGCGGGGGCCTTCTATGGCTACACCTTC.

The DNA of the CDR3 is TGCGCCAGCAACCCCGATCGCTCCAAAAACATTCAGTACTTC. Translated: CASNPDRSKNIQYF. The chain is built from TRBV5-1 and TRBJ2-4; D is unresolved. Trimming took 6 bases from V and 2 from J, leaving 12 bases between them. The CDR3 is made up of 14 amino acids. Looked up from germline, CDR1 is SGHRS and CDR2 is YFSETQ.

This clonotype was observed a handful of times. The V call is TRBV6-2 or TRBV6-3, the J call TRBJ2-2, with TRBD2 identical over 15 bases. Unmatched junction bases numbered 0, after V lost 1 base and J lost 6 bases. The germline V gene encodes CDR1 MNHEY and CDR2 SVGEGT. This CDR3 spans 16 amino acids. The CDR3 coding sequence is TGTGCCAGCAGTTACTGGACTAGCGGGAGGGCCGGGGAGCTGTTTTTT. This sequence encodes CASSYWTSGRAGELFF.

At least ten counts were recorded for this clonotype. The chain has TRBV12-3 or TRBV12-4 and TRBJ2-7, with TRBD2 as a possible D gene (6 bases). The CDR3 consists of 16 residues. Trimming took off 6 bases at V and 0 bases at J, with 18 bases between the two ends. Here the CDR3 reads CASSLGRQVLSYEQYF. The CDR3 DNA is TGTGCCAGCAGCCTAGGGAGGCAGGTCCTCTCCTACGAGCAGTACTTC.